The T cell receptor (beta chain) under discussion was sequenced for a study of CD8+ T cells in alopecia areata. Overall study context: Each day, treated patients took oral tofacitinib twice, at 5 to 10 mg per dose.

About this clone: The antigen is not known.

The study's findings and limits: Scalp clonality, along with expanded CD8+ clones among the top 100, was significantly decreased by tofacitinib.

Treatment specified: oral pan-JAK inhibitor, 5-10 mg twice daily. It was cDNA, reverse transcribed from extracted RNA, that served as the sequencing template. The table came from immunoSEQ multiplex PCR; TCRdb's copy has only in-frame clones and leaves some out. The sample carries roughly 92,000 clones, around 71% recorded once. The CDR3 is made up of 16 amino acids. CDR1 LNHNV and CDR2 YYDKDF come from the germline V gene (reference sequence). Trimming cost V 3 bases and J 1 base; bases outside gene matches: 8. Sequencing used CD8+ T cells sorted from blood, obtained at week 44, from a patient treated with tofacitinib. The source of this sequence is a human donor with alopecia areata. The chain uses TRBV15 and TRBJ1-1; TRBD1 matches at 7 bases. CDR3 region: CATSRGQLRGNTEAFF. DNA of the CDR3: TGTGCCACCAGCAGGGGACAGCTCCGTGGGAACACTGAAGCTTTCTTT. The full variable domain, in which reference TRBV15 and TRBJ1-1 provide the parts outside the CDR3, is DAMVIQNPRYQVTQFGKPVTLSCSQTLNHNVMYWYQQKSSQAPKLLFHYYDKDFNNEADTPDNFQSRRPNTSFCFLDIRSPGLGDTAMYLCATSRGQLRGNTEAFFGQGTRLTVV.